Below are 27 T cell receptor beta chains sequenced from a single sample in a study of blood T cell repertoires in COVID-19. Libraries were prepared by immunoSEQ multiplex PCR; TCRdb keeps only in-frame clonotypes and omits some of them. The data show fewer than 200,000 clones, with about 87% seen just once and approximately 12% held by the top ten. The sample was peripheral blood. The receptors stem from a woman in her seventies with COVID-19, enrolled during active disease.

The gene calls are TRBV10-2 and TRBJ1-5; D possibly corresponds to TRBD1 (5 bases). The germline V and J ends were trimmed by 9 bases and 0 bases, with 9 bases remaining between them. The V gene's germline CDR1 is WSHSY and CDR2 SAAADI. The CDR3 has 13 amino acids. CDR3 bases: TGCGCCAGAGGGGTTAGTAGCAATCAGCCCCAGCATTTT. Translating gives CARGVSSNQPQHF.

The chain recombines TRBV7-9 with TRBJ1-1; D possibly corresponds to TRBD1 (6 bases). The CDR3 covers 15 residues. Germline CDR1 reads SEHNR; CDR2 reads FQNEAQ (reference sequence). V was shortened by 5 bases and J by 5 bases, with 18 bases between the two germline ends. As DNA, the CDR3 is TGTGCCAGCAGCGTCGGTGATGGTAGGGGGACTGAAGCTTTCTTT. It specifies CASSVGDGRGTEAFF.

The chain uses TRBV11-1 and TRBJ2-5; D remains unclear. The germline CDR1 and CDR2 sequences are SGHAT and FQDESV (reference sequence). The V and J ends lost 3 bases and 3 bases respectively, with 8 bases between them. The CDR3 consists of 13 residues. The CDR3 region is CASSFYSKETQYF. DNA for the CDR3: TGTGCCAGCAGCTTCTACTCTAAAGAGACCCAGTACTTC. The full variable domain, in which reference TRBV11-1 and TRBJ2-5 provide the parts outside the CDR3, is EAEVAQSPRYKITEKSQAVAFWCDPISGHATLYWYRQILGQGPELLVQFQDESVVDDSQLPKDRFSAERLKGVDSTLKIQPAELGDSAMYLCASSFYSKETQYFGPGTRLLVL.

CDR3 in DNA: TGTGCCAGCGCGGTCGGGGGGGTAGGCGAGCAGTTCTTC. The encoded protein is CASAVGGVGEQFF. The V call is TRBV28, the J call TRBJ2-1; TRBD2 aligns across 8 bases. The trim removed 8 bases at V and 10 bases at J, leaving 10 bases unmatched. CDR1 and CDR2 (germline): MDHEN, SYDVKM. This CDR3 comprises 13 residues.

The chain uses TRBV3-1 (or the pseudogene TRBV3-2) and TRBJ1-6, with 9 bases aligning to TRBD1. The length of the CDR3 is 16 residues. The germline V gene encodes CDR1 LGHDT and CDR2 YNNKEL (reference sequence). With V trimmed by 1 base and J by 8 bases, 6 bases remained unmatched. The CDR3 loop reads CASSQVSRTGDSPLHF. In nucleotides, the CDR3 is TGTGCCAGCAGCCAAGTGAGTAGGACAGGGGATTCACCCCTCCACTTT.

The chain uses TRBV20-1 and TRBJ2-7; 9 positions agree with TRBD1. CDR3 size: 15 residues. Germline trimming cut 3 bases from V and 3 bases from J; bases unmatched to any gene: 9. In germline, CDR1 is DFQATT, CDR2 SNEGSKA (reference sequence). CDR3 amino acids: CSASHPGQGNYEQYF. CDR3 nucleotide sequence: TGCAGTGCTAGTCATCCGGGACAGGGAAACTACGAGCAGTACTTC.

The chain carries TRBV9 and TRBJ1-3, with 8 bases aligning to TRBD1. Germline CDR1 SGDLS, CDR2 YYNGEE. This CDR3 contains 15 residues. The V gene end was trimmed by 4 bases and the J gene end by 4 bases; junction bases not matched to a gene: 7. CDR3 bases: TGTGCCAGCAGCAACCGGGACAGGCACGGAAACACCATATATTTT. It specifies CASSNRDRHGNTIYF.

The chain combines TRBV19 with TRBJ1-2, with 8 bases that match TRBD1. V lost 3 bases, J lost 7 bases, and 22 bases stayed unmatched. The CDR3 is 19 residues long. Germline V gives CDR1 LNHDA, CDR2 SQIVND (reference sequence). CDR3 nucleotides: TGTGCCAGTAGTATGATTTTCTTCGACAGGGGACATGAGAAGAGTGGCTACACCTTC. This codes for CASSMIFFDRGHEKSGYTF.

This chain joins TRBV30 and TRBJ2-2; 8 nucleotides agree with TRBD2. Germline-derived CDR1 and CDR2 are GTSNPN and SVGIG (reference sequence). The CDR3 is made up of 14 amino acids. J lost 4 bases, V lost 0 bases, and 1 base had no gene match. CDR3 residues: CAWSVGGVTGELFF. In DNA form, the CDR3 reads TGTGCCTGGAGTGTCGGGGGGGTCACCGGGGAGCTGTTTTTT.

J is TRBJ2-1 and V is TRBV5-1; 9 bases fit TRBD1. Trimming at V came to 6 bases and at J to 2 bases, leaving 6 bases not matched to a gene. The CDR3 spans 15 residues. CDR1 is SGHRS and CDR2 is YFSETQ in the germline V gene. In nucleotides, the CDR3 is TGCGCCAGCATGCGGGGGACAGGGACCTACAATGAGCAGTTCTTC. Residues: CASMRGTGTYNEQFF.

The genes are TRBV18 and TRBJ2-1; D perhaps matches TRBD1 (6 bases). Trimming took off 1 base at V and 3 bases at J, with 10 bases between the two ends. The CDR3 consists of 15 residues. The germline gives CDR1 KGHSH, CDR2 LQKENI. The CDR3 nucleotides are TGTGCCAGCTCACCACTCGCAGGGGACTACAATGAGCAGTTCTTC. Residues: CASSPLAGDYNEQFF.

V is TRBV19 and J is TRBJ2-6; D might be TRBD1 (6 bases). This CDR3 contains 18 residues. Trimming took 4 bases from V and 2 from J, leaving 18 bases between them. Germline loops: CDR1 LNHDA, CDR2 SQIVND (reference sequence). The CDR3 DNA reads as TGTGCCAGTAGTAAAACCAGGGGCAACCCCACTGGGGCCAACGTCCTGACTTTC. Translating it yields CASSKTRGNPTGANVLTF. Full variable domain (rest looked up from reference TRBV19 and TRBJ2-6): DGGITQSPKYLFRKEGQNVTLSCEQNLNHDAMYWYRQDPGQGLRLIYYSQIVNDFQKGDIAEGYSVSREKKESFPLTVTSAQKNPTAFYLCASSKTRGNPTGANVLTFGAGSRLTVL.

The chain couples TRBV6-5 to TRBJ1-6; 8 bases line up with TRBD1. Losses at the gene ends were 6 bases for V and 9 bases for J; bases not matched to a gene: 7. CDR1 and CDR2 (germline): MNHEY, SVGAGI. CDR3 length: 14 amino acids. The CDR3 loop reads CASRPGQVTSPLHF. The DNA of the CDR3 is TGTGCCAGCAGACCGGGACAGGTTACTTCACCCCTCCACTTT.

The CDR3 DNA reads as TGTGCCATCAGAGAGACAGATAATCAGCCCCAGCATTTT. It yields the protein CAIRETDNQPQHF. The chain is built from TRBV10-3 and TRBJ1-5; tentative D call: TRBD1 (5 bases). Trimming took 6 bases from V and 4 from J, leaving 10 bases between them. CDR1 and CDR2 from the germline V gene are ENHRY and SYGVKD. CDR3 length: 13 residues.

The chain is built from TRBV4-3 and TRBJ2-7, with 10 bases aligning to TRBD1. The CDR3 has 17 amino acids. Trimming took 4 bases from V and 5 from J; bases not matched to a gene: 14. Germline V gene data show CDR1 as LGHNA and CDR2 as YSLEER. The CDR3 DNA is TGCGCCAGCAGCCCAGCCACTCGGACAGGGGGTATCGACGAGCAGTACTTC. It encodes CASSPATRTGGIDEQYF.

This sequence joins TRBV7-2 and TRBJ2-1; 8 bases are shared with TRBD2. CDR3 size: 15 residues. V trimming: 1 base; J trimming: 8 bases; junction bases outside the gene matches: 7. In germline, CDR1 is SGHTA, CDR2 FQGNSA. CDR3 amino acids: CASSLDSGGAYEQFF. CDR3 nucleotides: TGTGCCAGCAGCTTAGATTCGGGAGGGGCTTATGAGCAGTTCTTC.

The chain joins TRBV24-1 to TRBJ2-1, with D unclear. The germline gives CDR1 KGHDR, CDR2 SFDVKD. Trimming left V 7 bases short and J 10 bases short, with 16 bases between. The CDR3 consists of 13 residues. The CDR3 loop is CATRPTTPGEQFF. CDR3 DNA: TGTGCCACCAGGCCTACTACCCCCGGGGAGCAGTTCTTC.

This chain connects TRBV10-2 to TRBJ1-2; D is uncertain. Between the trimmed V and J ends, which lost 4 bases and 4 bases, there was a span of 7 bases. The CDR3 length is 12 residues. Germline V CDR1 and CDR2: WSHSY, SAAADI. The CDR3 loop reads CASSATAYGYTF. The CDR3, as DNA: TGCGCCAGCAGTGCAACAGCCTATGGCTACACCTTC.

The chain has TRBV29-1 and TRBJ2-1; D not certain. The CDR3 runs to 12 residues. Germline values: CDR1 SQVTM, CDR2 ANQGSEA. V lost 4 bases to trimming and J lost 6 bases, with 10 bases between them. CDR3 nucleotides: TGCAGCGTTGGTCTATTGCGCAATGAGCAGTTCTTC. It codes for CSVGLLRNEQFF.

The V and J genes are TRBV19 and TRBJ2-2, with D possibly being TRBD2 (5 bases). In germline, CDR1 is LNHDA, CDR2 SQIVND (reference sequence). CDR3 size: 15 residues. Between the trimmed V and J ends, which lost 6 bases and 7 bases, there was a span of 18 bases. The CDR3, as DNA: TGTGCCAGTAGAGGTCGGGGTTATAGCATCGGGGAGCTGTTTTTT. Its translation: CASRGRGYSIGELFF. The whole variable domain, filled in from reference TRBV19 and TRBJ2-2, reads DGGITQSPKYLFRKEGQNVTLSCEQNLNHDAMYWYRQDPGQGLRLIYYSQIVNDFQKGDIAEGYSVSREKKESFPLTVTSAQKNPTAFYLCASRGRGYSIGELFFGEGSRLTVL.

The sample holds a few counts of this clone. This rearrangement joins TRBV27 to TRBJ2-1; 11 nucleotides align to TRBD2. CDR1 is MNHEY and CDR2 is SMNVEV in the germline V gene (reference sequence). Trimming cost V 5 bases and J 7 bases; bases outside gene matches: 4. The CDR3 has 14 amino acids. The CDR3 loop is CASSPLAGVNEQFF. The CDR3 DNA reads as TGTGCCAGCAGTCCACTAGCGGGAGTTAATGAGCAGTTCTTC.

The V and J genes are TRBV7-2 and TRBJ2-2; D not resolved. There are 16 residues in the CDR3. The germline V and J ends were trimmed by 8 bases and 3 bases, with 19 bases remaining between them. CDR1 SGHTA and CDR2 FQGNSA come from the germline V gene. CDR3 sequence reads: CASCRQAVTDTGELFF. The CDR3 nucleotides are TGTGCCAGCTGTCGGCAGGCCGTGACGGACACCGGGGAGCTGTTTTTT.

V and J are TRBV7-2 and TRBJ1-2; the match to TRBD1 covers 8 bases. The germline V gene encodes CDR1 SGHTA and CDR2 FQGNSA. Unmatched junction bases numbered 7, after V lost 5 bases and J lost 5 bases. The CDR3 is 14 residues long. CDR3 DNA sequence: TGTGCCAGCAGCCCGCAGGGACAGGATTATGGCTACACCTTC. It encodes CASSPQGQDYGYTF.

This clone was found a few times. The chain recombines TRBV15 with TRBJ1-6; D call uncertain. Deletions cut 0 bases from V and 5 bases from J, with 5 bases between. CDR3 length: 14 residues. Looked up from germline, CDR1 is LNHNV and CDR2 is YYDKDF (reference sequence). This CDR3 is CATSRDGDNSPLHF. The CDR3 DNA reads TGTGCCACCAGCAGAGACGGAGATAATTCACCCCTCCACTTT.

The chain is built from TRBV7-9 and TRBJ1-4, with D tentatively TRBD1 (6 bases). Germline V gives CDR1 SEHNR, CDR2 FQNEAQ (reference sequence). CDR3 length equals 16 residues. Trimming removed 5 bases at V and 2 bases at J, with 15 bases between. CDR3 sequence reads: CASSPPAGGTNEKLFF. Written as DNA, the CDR3 is TGTGCCAGCAGCCCTCCAGCGGGGGGCACTAATGAAAAACTGTTTTTT.

The V call is TRBV5-6, the J call TRBJ2-3; the match to TRBD2 covers 13 bases. V trimming: 3 bases; J trimming: 9 bases; junction bases outside the gene matches: 4. In germline, CDR1 is SGHDT, CDR2 YYEEEE. The CDR3 contains 14 residues. The CDR3 is CASSSLAGGRTQYF. The CDR3 DNA reads as TGTGCCAGCAGCTCACTAGCGGGAGGGCGGACGCAGTATTTT.

The chain is built from TRBV10-3 and TRBJ1-6; 8 nucleotides line up with TRBD1. CDR1 is ENHRY and CDR2 is SYGVKD in the germline V gene. V shed 2 bases, J shed 6 bases, and the junction held 9 bases outside the gene matches. CDR3 size: 17 residues. The CDR3 DNA reads as TGTGCCATCAGTGAGAAGACAGGGGACCAAGTTAATTCACCCCTCCACTTT. It is translated as CAISEKTGDQVNSPLHF.